This entry concerns a single TCR beta chain. Its antigen is still unknown. This specimen belongs to a study of T cells in localized non-small cell lung cancer. Whole-study findings and limits: Analysis by sequencing included only one tumor region, so heterogeneity remains possible.

This CDR3 contains 14 residues. Germline-derived CDR1 and CDR2 are GTSNPN and SVGIG (reference sequence). The ends were cut back, 8 bases at V and 2 bases at J, with 17 bases in the middle. Here immunoSEQ multiplex PCR was the method, and the copy in TCRdb shows in-frame clones only, minus some. The table includes under 150,000 clones, about 89% detected once. The rearrangement uses TRBV30 and TRBJ2-3, with D maybe TRBD1 (5 bases). The source is an older female donor with stage I lung adenocarcinoma. This specimen was peripheral blood, taken before any cancer treatment. The CDR3 DNA reads as TGTGCCCGATCCACCAGGGAACTCACAGATACGCAGTATTTT. Translating it yields CARSTRELTDTQYF.